This is a list of T cell receptor beta chains from one sample in a study of vaccination and CD4 T cells after COVID-19. Their antigen targets remain unknown. TCRdb reprocessed the PCR reads via MiXCR and lists one record per CDR3 protein. The table includes about 20,000 distinct CDR3 sequences, under 80% detected once. The sequenced sample consisted of CD4+ T cells from blood, cultured in vitro. These receptor sequences come from a human donor who had recovered from COVID-19. CDR3s include the opening cysteine and the closing phenylalanine or tryptophan. The D gene is left open where the match is weak. Not all rows give a size; the values are once, few, many and, for expanded clones, a class.

J gene: TRBJ2-3; D gene: TRBD2; V gene: TRBV2; clone size: -; CDR3 DNA: TGTGCCAGCAGTGGTAGCGGGGGTCGAGATACGCAGTATTTT; CDR3 protein: CASSGSGGRDTQYF
J gene: TRBJ1-3; D gene: -; V gene: TRBV24-1; clone size: -; CDR3 DNA: TGTGCCCCCTCCGGGAAAAGGGTGGACTCTGGAAACACCATATATTTT; CDR3 protein: CAPSGKRVDSGNTIYF
J gene: TRBJ2-6; D gene: TRBD1; V gene: TRBV10-1; clone size: -; CDR3 DNA: TGCGCCAGCAGTGGAGGGGGCGCTGGGGCCAACGTCCTGACTTTC; CDR3 protein: CASSGGGAGANVLTF
J gene: TRBJ1-3; D gene: -; V gene: TRBV20-1; clone size: -; CDR3 DNA: TGCAGTGCTAGAGATCCCCGGGACACCGCTGGAAACACCATATATTTT; CDR3 protein: CSARDPRDTAGNTIYF
J gene: TRBJ1-2; D gene: -; V gene: TRBV5-1; clone size: few; CDR3 DNA: TGCGCCAGCAGCCCACGACTAGGTGCGCAAGCTAACTATGGCTACACCTTC; CDR3 protein: CASSPRLGAQANYGYTF
J gene: TRBJ1-5; D gene: -; V gene: TRBV27; clone size: few; CDR3 DNA: TGTGCCAGCAGTTCCGCTACAGGGATGCCCCAGCATTTT; CDR3 protein: CASSSATGMPQHF
J gene: TRBJ2-1; D gene: TRBD2; V gene: TRBV20-1; clone size: -; CDR3 DNA: TGCAGTGCTACCAAGACTAGCGGGGGCAATGAGCAGTTCTTC; CDR3 protein: CSATKTSGGNEQFF
J gene: TRBJ2-7; D gene: TRBD2; V gene: TRBV20-1; clone size: -; CDR3 DNA: TGCAGTGCTAGGGGACTAGCGGGAGGCGGGGTGGTGCAGGTCAGCTACGAGCAGTACTTC; CDR3 protein: CSARGLAGGGVVQVSYEQYF
J gene: TRBJ2-1; D gene: TRBD2; V gene: TRBV19; clone size: -; CDR3 DNA: TGTGCCAGTAGTATAGGTGAACTACTAGCGTACAATGAGCAGTTCTTC; CDR3 protein: CASSIGELLAYNEQFF
J gene: TRBJ2-3; D gene: TRBD2; V gene: TRBV6-5; clone size: once; CDR3 DNA: TGTGCCAGCAGTTACTCGAACGGGAGGATAGATACGCAGTATTTT; CDR3 protein: CASSYSNGRIDTQYF
J gene: TRBJ2-1; D gene: TRBD1; V gene: TRBV6-1; clone size: -; CDR3 DNA: TGTGCCAGCAGTATCGGACAGGCGGAATACAATGAGCAGTTCTTC; CDR3 protein: CASSIGQAEYNEQFF
J gene: TRBJ1-2; D gene: -; V gene: TRBV20-1; clone size: medium-sized; CDR3 DNA: TGCAGTGCTAGAGAAGGGGAGCACAAAACCTCGACTAACTATGGCTACACCTTC; CDR3 protein: CSAREGEHKTSTNYGYTF
J gene: TRBJ1-5; D gene: -; V gene: TRBV19; clone size: -; CDR3 DNA: TGTGCCAGTAGTCCCGGGGGGGGTCAGCCCCAGCATTTT; CDR3 protein: CASSPGGGQPQHF
J gene: TRBJ1-2; D gene: -; V gene: TRBV20-1; clone size: -; CDR3 DNA: TGCAGTGCGGACACATTCTATGGCTACACCTTC; CDR3 protein: CSADTFYGYTF
J gene: TRBJ1-5; D gene: -; V gene: TRBV27; clone size: once; CDR3 DNA: TGTGCCAGCAGTTCCCGTGGGTATAGCAATCAGCCCCAGCATTTT; CDR3 protein: CASSSRGYSNQPQHF
J gene: TRBJ2-5; D gene: -; V gene: TRBV2; clone size: few; CDR3 DNA: TGTGCCAGCAGTGAACAGGGCGAGCCCCTAGAGACCCAGTACTTC; CDR3 protein: CASSEQGEPLETQYF
J gene: TRBJ2-3; D gene: -; V gene: TRBV6-1; clone size: -; CDR3 DNA: TGTGCCAGCAGGCCCGAAGGTACTAGCACAGATACGCAGTATTTT; CDR3 protein: CASRPEGTSTDTQYF
J gene: TRBJ1-2; D gene: -; V gene: TRBV7-8; clone size: -; CDR3 DNA: TGTGCCAGCAGCCGACGAGGGGAGGGCCTCTATGGCTACACCTTC; CDR3 protein: CASSRRGEGLYGYTF
J gene: TRBJ1-1; D gene: -; V gene: TRBV7-9; clone size: -; CDR3 DNA: TGTGCCAGCAGCTTCAGTGTAGGGATGAACACTGAAGCTTTCTTT; CDR3 protein: CASSFSVGMNTEAFF
J gene: TRBJ1-1; D gene: -; V gene: TRBV5-4; clone size: -; CDR3 DNA: TGTGCCAGCAGCTTGAACACTGAAGCTTTCTTT; CDR3 protein: CASSLNTEAFF
J gene: TRBJ2-1; D gene: TRBD2; V gene: TRBV10-3; clone size: -; CDR3 DNA: TGTGCCATCAGTGACCCGTCTCGGGAGGTCGAATACAATGAGCAGTTCTTC; CDR3 protein: CAISDPSREVEYNEQFF
J gene: TRBJ1-1; D gene: -; V gene: TRBV28; clone size: -; CDR3 DNA: TGTGCCAGCAGTAGGGGAACCCTAAAAGCTTTCTTT; CDR3 protein: CASSRGTLKAFF
J gene: TRBJ2-7; D gene: TRBD1; V gene: TRBV6-1; clone size: -; CDR3 DNA: TGTGCCAGCAGTCGGACGACAGGGGTTTACGAGCAGTACTTC; CDR3 protein: CASSRTTGVYEQYF
J gene: TRBJ1-5; D gene: TRBD1; V gene: TRBV5-1; clone size: medium-sized; CDR3 DNA: TGCGCCAGCAGCTTGACAGGGGATAGCAATCAGCCCCAGCATTTT; CDR3 protein: CASSLTGDSNQPQHF
J gene: TRBJ2-5; D gene: -; V gene: TRBV28; clone size: -; CDR3 DNA: TGTGCCAGCAGTCTAGGACAAGTCCAAGAGACCCAGTACTTC; CDR3 protein: CASSLGQVQETQYF
J gene: TRBJ2-2; D gene: -; V gene: TRBV12-3/TRBV12-4; clone size: -; CDR3 DNA: TGTGCCAGCAGTTTAGGTTCGGCGGGACATGGGACCGGGGAGCTGTTTTTT; CDR3 protein: CASSLGSAGHGTGELFF
J gene: TRBJ2-5; D gene: TRBD2; V gene: TRBV6-5; clone size: once; CDR3 DNA: TGTGCCAGCAGTTACGGGTCTAGCGGGTCCAACGTGGGGACCCAGTACTTC; CDR3 protein: CASSYGSSGSNVGTQYF
J gene: TRBJ2-5; D gene: -; V gene: TRBV7-2; clone size: -; CDR3 DNA: TGTGCCAGCAGCTTAGTTGCGGGTCTCGGTCAAGAGACCCAGTACTTC; CDR3 protein: CASSLVAGLGQETQYF
J gene: TRBJ2-1; D gene: -; V gene: TRBV20-1; clone size: -; CDR3 DNA: TGCAGTGCTACTGAGGGAGGAGTGGGTAATGAGCAGTTCTTC; CDR3 protein: CSATEGGVGNEQFF
J gene: TRBJ2-2; D gene: -; V gene: TRBV7-2; clone size: few; CDR3 DNA: TGTGCCAGCAGCTCACACGCCCCCTCGGGGACCGGGGAGCTGTTTTTT; CDR3 protein: CASSSHAPSGTGELFF
J gene: TRBJ2-3; D gene: TRBD2; V gene: TRBV6-2/TRBV6-3; clone size: -; CDR3 DNA: TGTGCCAGCAGTTTATATCAGGTCTCTCAGCGGGAGGGAGGCACAGATACGCAGTATTTT; CDR3 protein: CASSLYQVSQREGGTDTQYF